The 10 T cell receptor beta chains below all came from one sample that was sequenced in a study of cytomegalovirus exposure and HLA in healthy donors. The study ran its PCR with 60 Vbeta and 13 Jbeta primers. Produced via immunoSEQ multiplex PCR; TCRdb's table is partial and in-frame only. The data contain around 95,000 clones, around 74% of them singletons. The specimen was PBMCs. The receptors here all came from a man under 40 in good health and CMV-seropositive.

V is TRBV9 and J is TRBJ2-3; TRBD2 agrees at 8 bases. Germline-derived CDR1 and CDR2 are SGDLS and YYNGEE. With 4 bases clipped from V and 0 bases from J, the junction kept 4 bases outside the gene matches. The CDR3 runs to 15 residues. The CDR3 DNA reads TGTGCCAGCAGCCAACGCGGGGGGAGCACAGATACGCAGTATTTT. It translates to CASSQRGGSTDTQYF.

The V gene is TRBV2, the J gene TRBJ2-1; TRBD1 agrees at 12 bases. V shed 2 bases and J 9 bases; nucleotides not matched to a gene: 5. The CDR3 is 15 residues long. Germline assignment: CDR1 SNHLY and CDR2 FYNNEI. CDR3 coding DNA: TGTGCCAGCAGTGAATGGGGACAGGGGGCTATTGAGCAGTTCTTC. As protein: CASSEWGQGAIEQFF.

The chain employs TRBV9 and TRBJ2-7; D may be TRBD1 (6 bases). Looked up from germline, CDR1 is SGDLS and CDR2 is YYNGEE. V lost 0 bases, J lost 2 bases, and 12 bases lay in between. The CDR3 is 15 amino acids. CDR3 protein: CASSVAPTGTYEQYF. The DNA of the CDR3 is TGTGCCAGCAGCGTAGCCCCCACAGGGACCTACGAGCAGTACTTC. The full variable domain, completed using reference TRBV9 and TRBJ2-7, is DSGVTQTPKHLITATGQRVTLRCSPRSGDLSVYWYQQSLDQGLQFLIQYYNGEERAKGNILERFSAQQFPDLHSELNLSSLELGDSALYFCASSVAPTGTYEQYFGPGTRLTVT.

The chain joins TRBV5-1 to TRBJ2-7, with D uncertain. CDR1 SGHRS and CDR2 YFSETQ come from the germline V gene. This CDR3 contains 15 residues. Trimming removed 0 bases at V and 2 bases at J, with 12 bases between. The CDR3 DNA follows: TGCGCCAGCAGCTTGGTTTCGGGTTGGGCCTACGAGCAGTACTTC. Protein product: CASSLVSGWAYEQYF.

This clone came up once. CDR3 residues: CASGDRGETQYF. CDR3 DNA: TGTGCCAGCGGCGACAGGGGTGAGACCCAGTACTTC. The rearrangement links TRBV2 to TRBJ2-5, with 8 bases matching TRBD1. Looked up from germline, CDR1 is SNHLY and CDR2 is FYNNEI. Trimming cost V 8 bases and J 5 bases; bases outside gene matches: 4. The CDR3 is made up of 12 amino acids.

The chain combines TRBV28 with TRBJ2-5; 7 nucleotides align to TRBD2. There are 14 residues in the CDR3. Trimming cost V 2 bases and J 9 bases; bases outside gene matches: 9. The germline V gene encodes CDR1 MDHEN and CDR2 SYDVKM. The CDR3 region is CASSLPLGGMSQYF. The CDR3 bases are TGTGCCAGCAGTTTACCCTTGGGAGGGATGTCCCAGTACTTC.

This rearrangement joins TRBV27 to TRBJ1-2; a possible D gene is TRBD1 (5 bases). The CDR3 is made up of 14 amino acids. CDR1 and CDR2 (germline): MNHEY, SMNVEV (reference sequence). The V and J ends lost 8 bases and 2 bases respectively, with 15 bases between them. Here the CDR3 DNA reads TGTGCCAGCGGATCTAATACAGGAAACTATGGCTACACCTTC. It encodes CASGSNTGNYGYTF.

This clone was counted once. J is TRBJ2-7 and V is TRBV28; 7 bases match TRBD1. CDR1 is MDHEN, CDR2 SYDVKM, per germline. The CDR3 consists of 17 residues. The V and J ends lost 5 bases and 0 bases, in that order; junction bases with no gene match: 13. The DNA of the CDR3 is TGTGCCAGCAGTACCCGACAGGGCAAGGGTAGCTCCTACGAGCAGTACTTC. This sequence encodes CASSTRQGKGSSYEQYF.

The chain has TRBV6-4 and TRBJ2-3; a possible D gene is TRBD2 (6 bases). Germline CDR1 and CDR2: MRHNA and SNTAGT. V lost 4 bases, J lost 6 bases, and 14 bases lay in between. The CDR3 is 14 residues long. The CDR3 sequence is CASSAGLLSDTQYF. The CDR3 DNA sequence: TGTGCCAGCAGTGCAGGACTATTATCCGATACGCAGTATTTT.

The genes are TRBV6-6 and TRBJ2-7; the match to TRBD1 covers 10 bases. V lost 10 bases, J lost 5 bases, and 11 bases stayed unmatched. CDR3 length: 14 amino acids. Germline V lookup: CDR1 MNHNY, CDR2 SVGAGI (reference sequence). The CDR3 DNA is TGTGCCACCAAAGCAGGGGACAGGGGCCACGAGCAGTACTTC. This translates into CATKAGDRGHEQYF.